The clone carrying this TCR beta chain was detected ten times or more. The target antigen is unknown. In TCRdb, the 5' RACE reads were re-called with MiXCR into one record per CDR3 protein. Here the sample spans around 210,000 distinct CDR3 sequences, approximately 8.4% being singletons. This entry is derived from a study of CD8 T cells in ankylosing spondylitis. Study-level points and caveats: Prior literature has documented some motif variants in synovial fluid and blood from reactive arthritis.

V gave up 2 bases and J gave up 0 bases, with 5 bases separating them. The CDR3 is 14 amino acids. Germline-derived CDR1 and CDR2 are MNHEY and SVGAGI. The chain links TRBV6-5 to TRBJ1-5; D gene uncertain. This TCR was recovered from a female donor with ankylosing spondylitis or in good health (not recorded which). The sequencing input was blood, either unsorted or a sorted T cell fraction (not recorded which). The CDR3 reads CASSYGSSNQPQHF. CDR3 coding DNA: TGTGCCAGCAGTTACGGGAGTAGCAATCAGCCCCAGCATTTT.